The 16 T cell receptor beta chains given below trace back to one sample, sequenced in a study of cytomegalovirus exposure and HLA in healthy donors. PCR involved 60 Vbeta and 13 Jbeta primers. The method was immunoSEQ multiplex PCR; TCRdb's version includes in-frame clones alone and lacks a portion of them. The top ten clones hold 6.5% of a sample with 140,000 or so clones, approximately 72% of them seen once. The sample consisted of PBMCs. These receptors came from a woman aged 60-75 years in good health and CMV-seronegative.

The V gene is TRBV6-5, the J gene TRBJ2-5; no firm D call. The J call may be incorrect, as the DNA end agrees better with TRBJ2-7. Germline V gene lookup returns CDR1 MNHEY and CDR2 SVGAGI. The CDR3 spans 12 residues. The CDR3 coding sequence is TGTGCCAGCAGTCCGAGCTCCTACGAGCAGTACTTC. Protein product: CASSPSSYEQYF.

This clone was counted a few times. The V call is TRBV4-3, the J call TRBJ2-7; TRBD2 aligns across 9 bases. Germline-derived CDR1 and CDR2 are LGHNA and YSLEER. V lost 4 bases, J lost 5 bases, and 12 bases stayed unmatched. This CDR3 region has 16 residues. CDR3 sequence: CASSPRALAGSDEQYF. In DNA form, the CDR3 reads TGCGCCAGCAGCCCTCGAGCTCTAGCGGGGTCGGACGAGCAGTACTTC.

Written as DNA, the CDR3 is TGCGCCAGCAGCTTTGGAGGGACCGAGCAGTACTTC. Translation: CASSFGGTEQYF. The chain carries TRBV5-1 and TRBJ2-7; the D gene is possibly TRBD2 (6 bases). Trimming removed 2 bases from V and 6 bases from J, with 9 bases in between. The CDR3 sequence is 12 residues long. The germline V gene encodes CDR1 SGHRS and CDR2 YFSETQ.

The rearrangement uses TRBV13 and TRBJ2-5, with D possibly being TRBD2 (6 bases). This CDR3 contains 15 residues. Trimming cost V 4 bases and J 2 bases, with 14 bases left between them. Germline loops: CDR1 PRHDT, CDR2 FYEKMQ (reference sequence). CDR3 in amino acids: CASSSDVGGQETQYF. CDR3 nucleotide sequence: TGTGCCAGCAGCTCCGATGTGGGGGGACAAGAGACCCAGTACTTC. The full variable domain, its missing parts supplied by reference TRBV13 and TRBJ2-5, is AAGVIQSPRHLIKEKRETATLKCYPIPRHDTVYWYQQGPGQDPQFLISFYEKMQSDKGSIPDRFSAQQFSDYHSELNMSSLELGDSALYFCASSSDVGGQETQYFGPGTRLLVL.

Comments on this clone: The same CDR3 can be traced to other DNA sequences in this sample. The chain combines TRBV6-1 with TRBJ2-5, with 8 bases identical to TRBD1. The CDR3 spans 13 residues. J gave up 4 bases and V 9 bases, and 7 bases lay outside the gene matches. Germline CDR1 is MNHNS and CDR2 is SASEGT. CDR3 nucleotides: TGTGCCAGTAGCCTCACAGGGGGAGAGACCCAGTACTTC. Protein product: CASSLTGGETQYF.

This clone was found a few times. The chain recombines TRBV5-8 with TRBJ2-3; the match to TRBD2 covers 8 bases. The trim removed 10 bases at V and 2 bases at J, leaving 9 bases unmatched. The CDR3 is 14 amino acids. Germline V gene lookup returns CDR1 SGHTS and CDR2 YDEGEE. CDR3 DNA sequence: TGTGCCGGAAAGCGGGAGCCGATCACAGATACGCAGTATTTT. It translates to CAGKREPITDTQYF.

The chain links TRBV28 to TRBJ2-2; the D is unclear. V lost 6 bases and J lost 7, with 3 bases in between. Germline V gene sequence: CDR1 MDHEN, CDR2 SYDVKM. CDR3 length: 10 residues. CDR3 loop: CASRRGELFF. Written as DNA, the CDR3 is TGTGCCAGCAGGCGCGGGGAGCTGTTTTTT.

This clone was seen repeatedly, ten times or more. Other nucleotide sequences from this sample produce the same CDR3. The rearrangement links TRBV18 to TRBJ2-1, with TRBD2 matching over 13 bases. Germline V gene data show CDR1 as KGHSH and CDR2 as LQKENI. The CDR3 is 16 amino acids. The trim removed 3 bases at V and 4 bases at J, leaving 3 bases unmatched. For the CDR3, the DNA is TGTGCCAGCTCACCGACTAGCGGGGGGTATTACAATGAGCAGTTCTTC. Amino acid sequence: CASSPTSGGYYNEQFF.

The chain has TRBV6-5 and TRBJ1-2; 10 nucleotides line up with TRBD1. The CDR3 has 14 residues. Looked up from germline, CDR1 is MNHEY and CDR2 is SVGAGI. V was pared by 6 bases and J by 2 bases, with 3 bases of the junction left unmatched. CDR3 coding DNA: TGTGCCAGCAGGGACAGGGGGTTAAACTATGGCTACACCTTC. Translation gives CASRDRGLNYGYTF.

This sequence joins TRBV7-9 and TRBJ1-5; D is undetermined. V was shortened by 6 bases and J by 4 bases, with 22 bases between the two germline ends. The CDR3 has 17 residues. The germline gives CDR1 SEHNR, CDR2 FQNEAQ (reference sequence). The CDR3 loop is CASSSSGGFLVNQPQHF. In nucleotides, the CDR3 is TGTGCCAGCAGTTCAAGCGGCGGTTTTCTCGTTAATCAGCCCCAGCATTTT.

This sequence joins TRBV5-8 and TRBJ2-1; unclear D gene. The CDR3 is 11 amino acids. The V gene lost 5 bases and the J gene lost 9 bases, with 9 bases spanning the gap. The germline V gene encodes CDR1 SGHTS and CDR2 YDEGEE. This CDR3 reads CASRMAGEQFF. CDR3 coding DNA: TGTGCCAGCAGGATGGCAGGTGAGCAGTTCTTC.

The V call is TRBV7-7, the J call TRBJ2-5; 9 nucleotides align to TRBD2. After removal of 0 bases from V and 5 bases from J, the junction contained 7 bases not matched to a gene. The germline V gene has CDR1 SSHAT and CDR2 FNYEAQ (reference sequence). The CDR3 is 16 amino acids. CDR3 sequence: CASSLAGLAGEETQYF. The CDR3 bases are TGTGCCAGCAGCTTAGCGGGATTAGCGGGAGAGGAGACCCAGTACTTC.

This clone was observed once. V is TRBV7-9 and J is TRBJ2-7; D is unclear. This CDR3 is built from 12 residues. Germline assignment: CDR1 SEHNR and CDR2 FQNEAQ (reference sequence). V dropped 1 base and J dropped 5 bases, with 6 bases sitting between them. CDR3 in DNA: TGTGCCAGCAGCTTAGAGCGTAACGAGCAGTACTTC. The encoded protein is CASSLERNEQYF.

Regarding this clone: This CDR3 fails to terminate in the conserved phenylalanine or tryptophan, so it likely reflects a read error. The chain uses TRBV7-9 and TRBJ2-7; 7 bases map to TRBD2. V gave up 5 bases and J gave up 3 bases; unmatched junction bases: 10. Looked up from germline, CDR1 is SEHNR and CDR2 is FQNEAQ (reference sequence). This CDR3 is 15 amino acids long. The CDR3 bases are TGTGCCAGCAGCCTAGTTCCTAGCGGAGGCTACGAGCAGTACCTC. Its translation: CASSLVPSGGYEQYL.

This clone was seen a handful of times. The chain couples TRBV10-3 to TRBJ2-5, with D perhaps TRBD2 (6 bases). The V gene's germline CDR1 is ENHRY and CDR2 SYGVKD. CDR3 length: 13 residues. The ends were cut back, 6 bases at V and 2 bases at J, with 10 bases in the middle. The CDR3 nucleotides are TGTGCCATCAGGCGGGACCCTCAAGAGACCCAGTACTTC. Protein: CAIRRDPQETQYF.

J is TRBJ1-4 and V is TRBV2, with 9 bases aligning to TRBD1. Germline lookup yields CDR1 SNHLY and CDR2 FYNNEI. This CDR3 region has 15 residues. V lost 9 bases, J lost 7 bases, and 12 bases stayed unmatched. The CDR3 nucleotides read TGTGCCAGGCAATACTCGACAGGGGGTGCTGAAAAACTGTTTTTT. Its translation is CARQYSTGGAEKLFF.